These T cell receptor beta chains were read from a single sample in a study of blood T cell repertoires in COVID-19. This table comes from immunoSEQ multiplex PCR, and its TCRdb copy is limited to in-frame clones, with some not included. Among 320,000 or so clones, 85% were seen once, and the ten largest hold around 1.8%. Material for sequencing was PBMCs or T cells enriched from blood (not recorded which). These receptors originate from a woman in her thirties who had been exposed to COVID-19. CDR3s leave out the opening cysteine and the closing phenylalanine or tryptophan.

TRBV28,ASSSLGTGGGFNQPQH
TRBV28,ASSSTRAGPRGYT
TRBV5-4,ASSFTAGVGNEQF
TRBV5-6,ASSAPLRVEGAETQY
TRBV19,ASSVSTAYEQY
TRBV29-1,SVETGQGTDTQY
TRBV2,ASQTSGTGGETQY
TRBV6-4,ASSESQGTYNEQF
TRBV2,ASTPQGAGGLETQY
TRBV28,ASSSRFGTVDSTDTQY
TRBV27,ASSLKLAEGYEQY
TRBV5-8,ASSLVEDHRPQH
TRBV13,ASSSPLDQYSPGELF
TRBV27,ASSLAGIYTEAF
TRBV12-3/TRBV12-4,ATRRGGDEQF
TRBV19,ASSIIRADTQY
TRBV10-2,ASSDLRGTGSGANVLT
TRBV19,ASSIPPSGGAGANVLT
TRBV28,ASSLFVGRRATNEKLF
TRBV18,ASSPLKSTQYSYGYT
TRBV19,ASSPGQTYQETQY
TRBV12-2,ASRPPLPSRDSLGEKLF
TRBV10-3,AISPTGNTGELF
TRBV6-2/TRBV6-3,ASSYPGLAGGRSSYEQY
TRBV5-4,ASSLGGQGYEQY
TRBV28,ASLGAGGSNYGYT
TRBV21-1,ASTLLGTRWSPLH
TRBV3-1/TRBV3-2,ASRQTRGSYEQY
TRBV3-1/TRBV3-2,ASSQVPDYGYT
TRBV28,ASSDRDRNTEAF
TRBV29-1,SVIGTSNTGELF
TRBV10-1,ASTGTSGFYEQY
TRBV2,ASRQGSEQY
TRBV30,AWSVGTQETQY
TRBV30,AWRRTVVWDYGYT
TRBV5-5,ASSLAPIMNTEAF
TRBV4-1,ASSQAKTGNTEAF
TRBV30,AWNGQVNTEAF
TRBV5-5,ASSLYDRANYGYT
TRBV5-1,ASSLGLAKASTDTQY
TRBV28,ASSLGGQGISGYT
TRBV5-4,ASRKTGGWGYT
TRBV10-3,AISGSGIKRVQF